These 22 T cell receptor beta chains came from one sample sequenced in a study of T cell responses to AZD1222 COVID-19 vaccine. The assay was immunoSEQ multiplex PCR, and TCRdb's table has in-frame clones only and misses some. The data show some 120,000 clones, with 85% to 95% seen just once and about 3% held by the top ten. The sample in question was peripheral blood, obtained on day 0 of AZD1222 vaccination. The origin of the receptors is an adult in good health.

V usage is TRBV4-2 and J usage is TRBJ1-5; no reliable D call. Trimming pared 0 bases from V and 0 bases from J, leaving 9 bases between. The CDR3 has 16 amino acids. CDR1 and CDR2 from the germline V gene are LGHNA and YNFKEQ. CDR3 nucleotide sequence: TGTGCCAGCAGCCAAGATGTCTCCTATAGCAATCAGCCCCAGCATTTT. Protein sequence: CASSQDVSYSNQPQHF.

The CDR3 bases are TGTGCCAGTAGTATCGGCGGGCCCTACAATGAGCAGTTCTTC. Its protein product is CASSIGGPYNEQFF. The chain is built from TRBV19 and TRBJ2-1, with D possibly being TRBD2 (5 bases). The CDR3 covers 14 residues. Germline-derived CDR1 and CDR2 are LNHDA and SQIVND (reference sequence). V lost 3 bases and J 2 bases, leaving 8 bases between the germline ends.

The V gene is TRBV9, the J gene TRBJ2-1, with no clear D. The germline V gene has CDR1 SGDLS and CDR2 YYNGEE. The V gene lost 0 bases and the J gene lost 9 bases, with 16 bases spanning the gap. The CDR3 totals 15 residues. CDR3 region: CASSVVAGQSTEQFF. The CDR3 nucleotides read TGTGCCAGCAGCGTAGTAGCCGGGCAATCTACTGAGCAGTTCTTC.

V is TRBV28 and J is TRBJ2-7; D is unclear. Germline V CDR1 and CDR2: MDHEN, SYDVKM. Deletions cut 3 bases from V and 6 bases from J, with 9 bases between. The CDR3 contains 12 residues. The CDR3 DNA is TGTGCCAGCAGTTTCGGTTTAGCCGAGCAGTACTTC. Encoded protein: CASSFGLAEQYF.

This chain connects TRBV6-4 to TRBJ2-3; no reliable D call. V dropped 2 bases and J dropped 6 bases, with 12 bases sitting between them. The CDR3 totals 14 residues. In germline, CDR1 is MRHNA, CDR2 SNTAGT. CDR3 coding DNA: TGTGCCAGCAGTGACAGCCTAGAAGGGGATACGCAGTATTTT. Encoded protein: CASSDSLEGDTQYF.

V and J are TRBV29-1 and TRBJ1-2; 12 bases are a match to TRBD1. CDR3 length: 14 residues. Germline V gene sequence: CDR1 SQVTM, CDR2 ANQGSEA. The ends lost 5 bases at V and 4 bases at J; junction bases unmatched: 5. CDR3 nucleotides: TGCAGCGTTAGGGGACAGGGGGCTGGCTATGGCTACACCTTC. Its protein product is CSVRGQGAGYGYTF.

The V call is TRBV2, the J call TRBJ1-1; D unclear. V dropped 6 bases and J dropped 2 bases, with 10 bases sitting between them. Germline CDR1 reads SNHLY; CDR2 reads FYNNEI. The CDR3 consists of 13 residues. Here the CDR3 reads CASRPEVNTEAFF. The CDR3 DNA follows: TGTGCCAGCAGGCCAGAGGTCAACACTGAAGCTTTCTTT. The full variable domain, in which reference TRBV2 and TRBJ1-1 provide the parts outside the CDR3, is EPEVTQTPSHQVTQMGQEVILRCVPISNHLYFYWYRQILGQKVEFLVSFYNNEISEKSEIFDDQFSVERPDGSNFTLKIRSTKLEDSAMYFCASRPEVNTEAFFGQGTRLTVV.

The J gene is TRBJ1-1, the V gene TRBV3-1 (or the pseudogene TRBV3-2), with D possibly matching TRBD1 (5 bases). The CDR3 loop spans 12 amino acids. The ends were cut back, 0 bases at V and 11 bases at J, with 10 bases in the middle. Per germline, CDR1 LGHDT and CDR2 YNNKEL (reference sequence). CDR3 loop: CASSQEGRRAFF. CDR3 DNA sequence: TGTGCCAGCAGCCAAGAGGGACGGCGGGCTTTCTTT.

This clone has a single count. The chain has TRBV12-3 or TRBV12-4 and TRBJ2-5, with D unresolved. V shed 6 bases and J shed 5 bases, with 13 bases lying between them. This CDR3 has 13 amino acids. CDR3 amino acids: CASSPSRVETQYF. DNA of the CDR3: TGTGCCAGCAGCCCCTCTAGAGTCGAGACCCAGTACTTC.

The chain combines TRBV19 with TRBJ2-1; the D is unclear. This CDR3 comprises 12 residues. CDR1 and CDR2 from the germline V gene are LNHDA and SQIVND (reference sequence). V gave up 1 base and J gave up 5 bases, with 3 bases separating them. The CDR3 coding sequence is TGTGCCAGTAGTATAGGGCACAATGAGCAGTTCTTC. The encoded protein is CASSIGHNEQFF.

The chain links TRBV4-1 to TRBJ2-5; TRBD2 matches at 16 bases. V lost 8 bases and J lost 4; bases outside the gene matches: 22. CDR1 and CDR2 from the germline V gene are MGHRA and YSYEKL. CDR3 size: 21 residues. CDR3 nucleotides: TGCGCCAGCGCCCTAGTCTTCCTTTCCGGGACTAGCGGGAGGGCCTTAGAGACCCAGTACTTC. Translation gives CASALVFLSGTSGRALETQYF.

This clone was detected only once. The chain carries TRBV4-1 and TRBJ2-5, with D possibly matching TRBD2 (5 bases). The CDR3 runs 13 residues. The germline V gene has CDR1 MGHRA and CDR2 YSYEKL. The V end lost 1 base, the J end lost 4 bases, and 7 bases lay between the germline ends. The CDR3 protein is CASSQVGGETQYF. The CDR3 nucleotides read TGCGCCAGCAGCCAAGTAGGAGGAGAGACCCAGTACTTC.

This rearrangement joins TRBV5-5 to TRBJ1-4; D is unclear. The CDR3 totals 14 residues. Germline loops: CDR1 SGHKS, CDR2 YYEKEE (reference sequence). The V gene lost 6 bases and the J gene lost 8 bases, with 17 bases spanning the gap. For the CDR3, the DNA is TGTGCCAGCACCCCACACCCAGCCGACGAAAAACTGTTTTTT. Its protein is CASTPHPADEKLFF.

This rearrangement joins TRBV6-6 to TRBJ2-1, with D unresolved. This CDR3 is built from 13 residues. The V and J ends lost 0 bases and 7 bases respectively, with 7 bases between them. Germline V gene lookup returns CDR1 MNHNY and CDR2 SVGAGI (reference sequence). DNA of the CDR3: TGTGCCAGCAGTTACTCGGGCCTGAATGAGCAGTTCTTC. As protein: CASSYSGLNEQFF.

The chain combines TRBV3-1 (or the pseudogene TRBV3-2) with TRBJ2-1; D is uncertain. Germline loops: CDR1 LGHDT, CDR2 YNNKEL (reference sequence). This CDR3 contains 16 residues. Trimming took off 0 bases at V and 0 bases at J, with 9 bases between the two ends. The CDR3 coding sequence is TGTGCCAGCAGCCAAGATGCCCGGAGCTCCTACAATGAGCAGTTCTTC. The encoded protein is CASSQDARSSYNEQFF.

The chain joins TRBV18 to TRBJ1-5; D call uncertain. V was pared by 6 bases and J by 1 base, with 10 bases between. The CDR3 loop spans 14 amino acids. Germline CDR1 is KGHSH and CDR2 is LQKENI. CDR3 sequence (DNA): TGTGCCAGCTCCGTGCAGGCAAGCAATCAGCCCCAGCATTTT. This sequence encodes CASSVQASNQPQHF. The whole variable domain, remainder taken from reference TRBV18 and TRBJ1-5, is NAGVMQNPRHLVRRRGQEARLRCSPMKGHSHVYWYRQLPEEGLKFMVYLQKENIIDESGMPKERFSAEFPKEGPSILRIQQVVRGDSAAYFCASSVQASNQPQHFGDGTRLSIL.

The V call is TRBV2, the J call TRBJ2-3; D might be TRBD1 or TRBD2, each matching 5 bases. Trimming stripped 9 bases from V and 1 base from J, with 26 bases between. Per germline, CDR1 SNHLY and CDR2 FYNNEI. The CDR3 has 18 residues. CDR3 bases: TGTGCCAGAGAGGGCCCAGTCTTATTTAGAGGGGGCACAGATACGCAGTATTTT. Protein: CAREGPVLFRGGTDTQYF.

This chain uses TRBV4-1 with TRBJ2-7, with 8 bases identical to TRBD2. V was clipped by 1 base and J by 3 bases; unmatched bases: 5. Germline values: CDR1 MGHRA, CDR2 YSYEKL. This CDR3 is 15 amino acids long. CDR3 residues: CASSQVHSGVYEQYF. CDR3 coding DNA: TGCGCCAGCAGCCAAGTCCATAGCGGGGTCTACGAGCAGTACTTC.

This chain uses TRBV28 with TRBJ2-7; D is ambiguous. This CDR3 has 15 amino acids. V shed 6 bases and J shed 5 bases, with 20 bases lying between them. Germline lookup yields CDR1 MDHEN and CDR2 SYDVKM. The CDR3 is CASRYQWSDSDEQYF. The CDR3 DNA sequence: TGTGCCAGCAGGTACCAGTGGTCCGATTCAGACGAGCAGTACTTC.

This chain links TRBV25-1 with TRBJ2-7, with 11 positions matching TRBD2. The CDR3 is 12 amino acids. Germline CDR1 is MGHDK and CDR2 is SYGVNS. The CDR3 sequence: CASSDPLAGVQV. Written as DNA, the CDR3 is TGTGCCAGCAGTGACCCACTAGCGGGAGTACAGGTC.

The chain couples TRBV20-1 to TRBJ2-3; the D gene could be TRBD1 or TRBD2 (5 bases each). V was shortened by 3 bases and J by 4 bases, with 17 bases between the two germline ends. The CDR3 runs to 15 residues. Germline CDR1 is DFQATT and CDR2 is SNEGSKA (reference sequence). Here the CDR3 DNA reads TGCAGTGCTAGTAGTTTCAATCTGGGGGCAGATACGCAGTATTTT. Translated: CSASSFNLGADTQYF.

V usage is TRBV6-5 and J usage is TRBJ1-3; no firm D call. Trimming removed 2 bases at V and 0 bases at J, with 11 bases between. Per germline, CDR1 MNHEY and CDR2 SVGAGI. This CDR3 comprises 16 residues. Written as DNA, the CDR3 is TGTGCCAGCAGTTACGCCACAGAGGGCTCTGGAAACACCATATATTTT. Amino acid sequence: CASSYATEGSGNTIYF.